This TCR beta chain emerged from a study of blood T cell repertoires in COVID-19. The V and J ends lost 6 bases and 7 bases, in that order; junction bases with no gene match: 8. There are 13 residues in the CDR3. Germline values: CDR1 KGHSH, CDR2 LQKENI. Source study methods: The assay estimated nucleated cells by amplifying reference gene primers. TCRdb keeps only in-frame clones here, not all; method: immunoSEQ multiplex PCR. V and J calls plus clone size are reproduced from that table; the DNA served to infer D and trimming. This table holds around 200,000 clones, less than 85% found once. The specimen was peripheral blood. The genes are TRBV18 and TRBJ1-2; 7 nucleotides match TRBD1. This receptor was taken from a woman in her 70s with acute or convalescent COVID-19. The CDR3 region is CASSPDREGGYTF. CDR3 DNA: TGTGCCAGCTCTCCCGACAGGGAAGGTGGCTACACCTTC.